These 15 T cell receptor beta chains were all obtained from the same sample, sequenced in a study of blood T cell repertoires in COVID-19. Sequenced by immunoSEQ multiplex PCR; TCRdb stores in-frame clones only, minus some. The table lists approximately 330,000 clones, approximately 90% of them singletons, with 7.5% to 10% in the top ten. Sequenced sample: peripheral blood. These TCRs come from a man aged 25-40 years with COVID-19, enrolled during active disease.

The chain recombines TRBV2 with TRBJ2-2; D possibly corresponds to TRBD1 (6 bases). With 4 bases removed from V and 4 bases from J, the gap between germline ends came to 7 bases. Per the germline V gene, CDR1 is SNHLY and CDR2 is FYNNEI. This CDR3 has 13 amino acids. As DNA, the CDR3 is TGTGCCAGCAGTGCCAGGGGCACCGGGGAGCTGTTTTTT. This translates into CASSARGTGELFF.

This rearrangement joins TRBV6-5 to TRBJ2-2, with 7 positions matching TRBD2. Germline CDR1 and CDR2: MNHEY and SVGAGI. The CDR3 is 15 amino acids. V lost 2 bases and J lost 4; bases outside the gene matches: 4. The CDR3: CASSYRTRSTGELFF. CDR3 DNA: TGTGCCAGCAGTTACCGGACTAGGAGCACCGGGGAGCTGTTTTTT.

This clone was picked up a small number of times. The chain uses TRBV5-1 and TRBJ2-3; maybe TRBD2 (6 bases). Between the trimmed V and J ends, which lost 0 bases and 6 bases, there was a span of 14 bases. The V gene's germline CDR1 is SGHRS and CDR2 YFSETQ. This CDR3 is built from 15 residues. CDR3 sequence reads: CASSLGDFDRDTQYF. CDR3 nucleotide sequence: TGCGCCAGCAGCTTGGGGGACTTCGACCGGGATACGCAGTATTTT.

The chain is built from TRBV28 and TRBJ1-1; TRBD1 matches at 10 bases. This CDR3 contains 17 residues. After removal of 4 bases from V and 2 bases from J, the junction contained 10 bases not matched to a gene. Germline loops: CDR1 MDHEN, CDR2 SYDVKM. CDR3 sequence reads: CASSSSTGGRFNTEAFF. In DNA form, the CDR3 reads TGTGCCAGCAGTTCCTCGACAGGGGGCCGTTTCAACACTGAAGCTTTCTTT. Full variable domain (rest looked up from reference TRBV28 and TRBJ1-1): DVKVTQSSRYLVKRTGEKVFLECVQDMDHENMFWYRQDPGLGLRLIYFSYDVKMKEKGDIPEGYSVSREKKERFSLILESASTNQTSMYLCASSSSTGGRFNTEAFFGQGTRLTVV.

The chain recombines TRBV27 with TRBJ2-7; 7 bases align to TRBD1. The V segment lost 3 bases and the J segment 3 bases; nucleotides outside the gene matches: 5. This CDR3 region has 14 residues. Germline assignment: CDR1 MNHEY and CDR2 SMNVEV (reference sequence). The CDR3 DNA is TGTGCCAGCAGTTTCGGGGACAGAAACTACGAGCAGTACTTC. This gives the protein CASSFGDRNYEQYF.

V and J are TRBV27 and TRBJ2-3; maybe TRBD2 (6 bases). V shed 5 bases and J shed 8 bases, with 23 bases lying between them. Germline values: CDR1 MNHEY, CDR2 SMNVEV (reference sequence). The CDR3 has 16 amino acids. In nucleotides, the CDR3 is TGTGCCAGCAGTAATAGACTAGTGGCGTTCCGGAGTACGCAGTATTTT. As protein: CASSNRLVAFRSTQYF.

CDR3 nucleotides: TGTGCCAGCAGTTACGGGGGGACAGGGGGCCATGAAGCTTTCTTT. As protein: CASSYGGTGGHEAFF. The V call is TRBV6-2 or TRBV6-3, the J call TRBJ1-1; 12 positions agree with TRBD1. After removal of 2 bases from V and 7 bases from J, the junction contained 5 bases not matched to a gene. The CDR3 has 15 residues. The germline V gene encodes CDR1 MNHEY and CDR2 SVGEGT.

The rearrangement uses TRBV19 and TRBJ2-7, with D possibly being TRBD1 (5 bases). Trimming took off 5 bases at V and 0 bases at J, with 8 bases between the two ends. There are 13 residues in the CDR3. CDR1 is LNHDA, CDR2 SQIVND, per germline (reference sequence). The CDR3: CASSPTVSYEQYF. The CDR3 DNA reads as TGTGCCAGTAGTCCGACAGTCTCCTACGAGCAGTACTTC.

The chain carries TRBV6-6 and TRBJ1-2; D gene unclear. In germline, CDR1 is MNHNY, CDR2 SVGAGI (reference sequence). V was pared by 0 bases and J by 4 bases, with 15 bases between. The CDR3 is 16 residues long. The CDR3 reads CASSYSEGVIRYGYTF. For the CDR3, the DNA is TGTGCCAGCAGTTACTCCGAGGGCGTGATACGCTATGGCTACACCTTC.

The genes are TRBV6-5 and TRBJ2-2, with D unresolved. CDR3 length: 13 amino acids. V lost 6 bases and J 7 bases, leaving 12 bases between the germline ends. The germline V gene encodes CDR1 MNHEY and CDR2 SVGAGI. CDR3 bases: TGTGCCAGCAGCCCCCGGTCTGACGGGGAGCTGTTTTTT. It codes for CASSPRSDGELFF.

V and J are TRBV21-1 and TRBJ1-3. TRBV21-1 is a known pseudogene. The length of the CDR3 is 15 residues. CDR3 DNA sequence: TGTGCCAGCAGCAGAGGGCACAAGCTCGGAAACACCATATATTTT. This codes for CASSRGHKLGNTIYF.

The chain is built from TRBV4-1 and TRBJ2-3; 16 nucleotides match TRBD2. The J segment lost 11 bases and the V segment lost 5 bases, leaving 7 bases of the junction unmatched. The CDR3 length is 15 residues. Germline CDR1 and CDR2: MGHRA and YSYEKL. CDR3: CASSSGLAGGEGQYF. DNA for the CDR3: TGCGCCAGCAGCTCGGGACTAGCGGGGGGGGAGGGGCAGTATTTT.

This chain links TRBV28 with TRBJ2-7; the match to TRBD1 covers 9 bases. The CDR3 extends over 16 amino acids. V shed 6 bases and J 0 bases; nucleotides not matched to a gene: 9. Germline V CDR1 and CDR2: MDHEN, SYDVKM. The CDR3 loop reads CASSWSGTGSSYEQYF. In nucleotides, the CDR3 is TGTGCCAGCAGCTGGTCCGGGACAGGGAGCTCCTACGAGCAGTACTTC.

The genes are TRBV5-6 and TRBJ2-3, with 11 bases matching TRBD2. The germline V gene has CDR1 SGHDT and CDR2 YYEEEE. J lost 2 bases, V lost 1 base, and 6 bases had no gene match. The CDR3 contains 17 residues. CDR3: CASSLLGTSGSTDTQYF. CDR3 sequence (DNA): TGTGCCAGCAGCTTGCTAGGGACTAGCGGATCCACAGATACGCAGTATTTT.

This clone has just one count. V and J are TRBV4-3 and TRBJ1-3, with D perhaps matching TRBD1 (5 bases). The germline V gene encodes CDR1 LGHNA and CDR2 YSLEER. CDR3 length: 17 amino acids. V lost 2 bases and J 7 bases, leaving 21 bases between the germline ends. Written as DNA, the CDR3 is TGCGCCAGCAGCCAACAGATTCGTCCGGGACGGGGGAACACCATATATTTT. This encodes CASSQQIRPGRGNTIYF.